This T cell receptor (beta chain) is from a study of T cell responses to AZD1222 COVID-19 vaccine. Overall study results and limits: Only 6 or 7 people who got AZD1222 tested seropositive at baseline. Only after the peak T cell response were repertoires sampled.

Profiled with immunoSEQ multiplex PCR; TCRdb holds only in-frame clones, not every one. The table has tens of thousands of clones, over 60% seen once. The CDR3 runs to 13 residues. In germline, CDR1 is SEHNR, CDR2 FQNEAQ (reference sequence). V lost 5 bases and J lost 2, with 9 bases in between. Worth noting for this clone: Its antigen is undetermined. The sample contains more than one DNA sequence encoding this CDR3.

Sequences were derived from peripheral blood, sampled 28 days after the second dose of the MenACWY control vaccine. The V call is TRBV7-9, the J call TRBJ1-2, with D uncertain. This sequence originates from an adult who received the MenACWY meningococcal vaccine as a control. CDR3 region: CASSPTSNYGYTF. CDR3 DNA: TGTGCCAGCAGCCCGACCTCCAACTATGGCTACACCTTC.